This TCR beta chain was sequenced for a study of OX40 agonist ivuxolimab in advanced cancers. On the study more broadly: With a range of roughly 20 to 85, age averaged 60 years, and about 80% were male.

With 2 bases removed from V and 11 bases from J, the gap between germline ends came to 7 bases. This CDR3 spans 11 amino acids. The germline V gene encodes CDR1 SGHKS and CDR2 YYEKEE (reference sequence). Libraries were prepared by immunoSEQ multiplex PCR; TCRdb keeps only in-frame clonotypes and omits some of them. The data hold approximately 69,000 clones, with around four fifths observed a single time. The study's findings and limits: With doses of 0.1-3.0 mg/kg, partial responders showed among the lowest clonal expansion. Both CD4+ and CD8+ T cell populations in blood had undergone clonal expansion by week 6 at 0.1 to 3.0 mg/kg.

Regarding this clone: Antigen: not known.

This TCR was sampled from an adult with an advanced solid tumor such as melanoma, head and neck, liver or kidney cancer. This chain joins TRBV5-5 and TRBJ1-4; D remains unclear. Sequences were derived from CD4+ or CD8+ T cells sorted from blood, sampled in a trial of the OX40 agonist ivuxolimab. The CDR3 is CASSLGWKLFF. CDR3 sequence (DNA): TGTGCCAGCAGCTTAGGATGGAAACTGTTTTTT.